This T cell receptor beta chain was captured in a study of human T cells and chemical hapten exposure. Study information: Donors were sensitized with 2% DPC on the upper inner arm. Patients' scalps got diphenylcyclopropenone weekly throughout the approximately 25-week study.

TCRdb ran MiXCR on the RACE reads and lists one entry per CDR3 protein. The table includes around 110,000 distinct CDR3 sequences, 9% to 13% detected once. Ten or more counts support this clonotype. Described time point: patch test 1, 2 weeks after DPC sensitization. Treatment described: therapeutic diphenylcyclopropenone sensitization with weekly scalp DPC. This CDR3 has 14 residues. Germline assignment: CDR1 DFQATT and CDR2 SNEGSKA (reference sequence). The J segment lost 6 bases and the V segment lost 4 bases, leaving 12 bases of the junction unmatched. The sequence was obtained from a woman aged 45-65 years with alopecia areata. Some clones in this sample may be carry-over from other donors' samples. The rearrangement links TRBV20-1 to TRBJ2-7, with TRBD1 matching over 7 bases. The source was whole blood, collected in connection with sensitization to the hapten diphenylcyclopropenone (DPC). Here the CDR3 DNA reads TGCAGTGCTACTTGGACAGGACAGAAGGGCGAGCAGTACTTC. Translated: CSATWTGQKGEQYF.